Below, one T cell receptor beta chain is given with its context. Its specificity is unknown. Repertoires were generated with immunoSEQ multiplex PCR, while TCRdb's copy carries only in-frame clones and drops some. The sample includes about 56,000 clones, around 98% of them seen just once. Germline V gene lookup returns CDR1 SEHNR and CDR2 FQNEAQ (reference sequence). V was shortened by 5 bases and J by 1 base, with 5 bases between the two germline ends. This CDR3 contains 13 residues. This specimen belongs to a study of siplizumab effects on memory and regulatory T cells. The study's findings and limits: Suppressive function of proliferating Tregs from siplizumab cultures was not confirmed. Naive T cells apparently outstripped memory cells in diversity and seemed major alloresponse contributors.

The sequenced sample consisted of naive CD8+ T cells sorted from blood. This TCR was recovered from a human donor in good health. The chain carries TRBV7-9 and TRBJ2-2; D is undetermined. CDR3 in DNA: TGTGCCAGCAGCCCTGGGAACACCGGGGAGCTGTTTTTT. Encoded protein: CASSPGNTGELFF.